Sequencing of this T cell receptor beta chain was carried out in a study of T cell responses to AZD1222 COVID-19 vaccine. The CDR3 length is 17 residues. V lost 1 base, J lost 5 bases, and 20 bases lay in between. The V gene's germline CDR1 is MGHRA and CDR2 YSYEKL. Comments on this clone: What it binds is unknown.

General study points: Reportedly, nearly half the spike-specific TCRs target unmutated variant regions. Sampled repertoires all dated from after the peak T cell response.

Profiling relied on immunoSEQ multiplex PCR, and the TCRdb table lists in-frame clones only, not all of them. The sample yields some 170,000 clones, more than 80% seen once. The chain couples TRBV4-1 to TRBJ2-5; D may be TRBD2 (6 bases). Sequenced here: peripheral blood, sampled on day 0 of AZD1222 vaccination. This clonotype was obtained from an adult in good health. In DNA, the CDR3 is TGCGCCAGCAGCCAAGCACTAAGGAGGGGACCGTGGGAGACCCAGTACTTC. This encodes CASSQALRRGPWETQYF.